A single sample gave rise to the 2 T cell receptor beta chains below, sequenced in a study of blood T cell repertoires in COVID-19. Sequencing used immunoSEQ multiplex PCR; TCRdb keeps in-frame clones, though not all of them. This sample has approximately 250,000 clones, with more than 80% found just once. Material for sequencing was PBMCs or T cells enriched from blood (not recorded which). The receptors originated from a woman in her thirties with acute COVID-19.

The chain recombines TRBV11-2 with TRBJ2-1; 8 bases agree with TRBD2. Trimming at V came to 3 bases and at J to 0 bases, leaving 7 bases not matched to a gene. The CDR3 contains 17 residues. The germline V gene encodes CDR1 SGHAT and CDR2 FQNNGV. The CDR3 reads CASSLDFTSGSYNEQFF. The CDR3 nucleotides are TGTGCCAGCAGCTTGGATTTTACTAGCGGCTCCTACAATGAGCAGTTCTTC.

This chain connects TRBV7-6 to TRBJ2-3, with TRBD1 matching over 9 bases. The CDR3 sequence is 16 residues long. Per the germline V gene, CDR1 is SGHVS and CDR2 is FNYEAQ. V lost 5 bases to trimming and J lost 4 bases; unmatched junction nucleotides: 10. CDR3 sequence (DNA): TGTGCCAGCAGCCAGGGGTACAGGGGGCGGTCAGATACGCAGTATTTT. Protein sequence: CASSQGYRGRSDTQYF.